The TCR beta chain described here comes from a study of long-term antiretroviral therapy in people with HIV. Study-wide context: When the earliest samples were collected, ART was typically delayed until CD4 counts fell. Study results and limitations: Controls exceeded HIV repertoires in CDR3 length range. Pre-ART expanded TRB clones stayed dominant throughout, though often decreasing after ART.

The V end was cut by 1 base, the J end by 1 base, with 11 bases between. The germline CDR1 and CDR2 sequences are SGDLS and YYNGEE. The length of the CDR3 is 15 residues. Comment on this clone: Its antigen is as yet unknown.

With survey level as its setting, the immunoSEQ assay was v3.0. Clones were read by immunoSEQ multiplex PCR, and TCRdb kept only the in-frame ones, dropping some. This sample has 30,000 to 40,000 clones; roughly 80% occur once, and the top ten carry around 5%. The clonotype comes from a man between 18 and 29 years old with HIV. This sample comprised unsorted PBMCs, obtained 1.5 years after starting antiretroviral therapy. The chain links TRBV9 to TRBJ1-1; the D gene is possibly TRBD1 (6 bases). In DNA, the CDR3 is TGTGCCAGCAGCGTACTCCCGACAGGGAACACTGAAGCTTTCTTT. It yields the protein CASSVLPTGNTEAFF.